The entry that follows covers one TCR beta chain sequence. The data stem from a study of T cells in localized non-small cell lung cancer. CDR1 and CDR2 (germline): LNHDA, SQIVND (reference sequence). The CDR3 contains 16 residues. The V gene lost 3 bases and the J gene lost 0 bases, with 14 bases spanning the gap. This table comes from immunoSEQ multiplex PCR, and its TCRdb copy is limited to in-frame clones, with some not included. The repertoire holds tens of thousands of clones, with 86% as singletons. This TCR was recovered from a male donor at least 60 years old with stage III squamous cell lung carcinoma. Specimen: peripheral blood, collected before any cancer treatment. V is TRBV19 and J is TRBJ1-2; tentatively, D is TRBD1 (5 bases). DNA of the CDR3: TGTGCCAGTAGTATTCAGCAGGGAGCGGCTAACTATGGCTACACCTTC. Residues: CASSIQQGAANYGYTF.